Listed here is a single TCR beta chain. Seattle's cohort entered during active infection and was followed longitudinally. Authors' methods: From reference gene primer amplification, estimates of nucleated cell counts were derived. The repertoire was sequenced with immunoSEQ multiplex PCR; TCRdb's copy has only in-frame clones and lacks some. V and J calls and clone size are as listed in that table; D and trimming were resolved from the DNA. The data contain 70,000 to 100,000 clones, approximately 88% of them singletons. The sample comes from a study of blood T cell repertoires in COVID-19. Study summary: COVID-19 samples from acute and convalescent phases originated in the United States, Italy and Spain. T cells, B-cell-depleted T cells, or PBMCs supplied cDNA or gDNA.

This CDR3 is 15 amino acids long. Trimming at V came to 1 base and at J to 12 bases, leaving 9 bases not matched to a gene. Germline V gene sequence: CDR1 LGHDT, CDR2 YNNKEL (reference sequence). The specimen was peripheral blood. This chain joins TRBV3-1 (or the pseudogene TRBV3-2) and TRBJ1-4; 9 bases line up with TRBD1. The sequence was obtained from a woman aged 55-75 years with COVID-19, enrolled during active disease. CDR3 in amino acids: CASSQALGQGSQLFF. In DNA form, the CDR3 reads TGTGCCAGCAGCCAAGCCCTTGGACAGGGGAGCCAACTGTTTTTT.